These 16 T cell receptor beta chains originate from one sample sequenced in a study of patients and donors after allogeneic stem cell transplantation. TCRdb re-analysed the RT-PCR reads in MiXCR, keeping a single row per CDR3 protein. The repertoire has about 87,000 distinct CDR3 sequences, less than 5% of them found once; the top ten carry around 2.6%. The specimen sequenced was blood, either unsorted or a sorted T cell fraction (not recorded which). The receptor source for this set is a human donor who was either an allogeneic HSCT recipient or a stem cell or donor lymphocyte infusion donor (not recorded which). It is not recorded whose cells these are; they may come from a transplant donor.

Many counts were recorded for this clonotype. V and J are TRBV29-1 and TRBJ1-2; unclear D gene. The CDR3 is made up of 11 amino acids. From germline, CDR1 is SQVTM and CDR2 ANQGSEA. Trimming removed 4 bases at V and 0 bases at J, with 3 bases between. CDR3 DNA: TGCAGCGTTGTTACTAACTATGGCTACACCTTC. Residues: CSVVTNYGYTF.

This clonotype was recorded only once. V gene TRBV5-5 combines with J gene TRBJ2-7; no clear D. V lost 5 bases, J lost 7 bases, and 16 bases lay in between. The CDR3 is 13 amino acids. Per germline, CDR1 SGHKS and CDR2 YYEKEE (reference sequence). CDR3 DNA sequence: TGTGCCAGCAGTTCGGACCCTCTACGGGAGCAGTACTTC. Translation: CASSSDPLREQYF.

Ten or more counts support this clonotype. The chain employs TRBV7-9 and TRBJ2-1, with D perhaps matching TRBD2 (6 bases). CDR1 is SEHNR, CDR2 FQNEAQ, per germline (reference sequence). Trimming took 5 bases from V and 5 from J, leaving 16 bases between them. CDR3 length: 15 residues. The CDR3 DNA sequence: TGTGCCAGCAGCCCCTTTAGCGGTAGGAACAATGAGCAGTTCTTC. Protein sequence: CASSPFSGRNNEQFF. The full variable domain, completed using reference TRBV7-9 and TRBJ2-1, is DTGVSQNPRHKITKRGQNVTFRCDPISEHNRLYWYRQTLGQGPEFLTYFQNEAQLEKSRLLSDRFSAERPKGSFSTLEIQRTEQGDSAMYLCASSPFSGRNNEQFFGPGTRLTVL.

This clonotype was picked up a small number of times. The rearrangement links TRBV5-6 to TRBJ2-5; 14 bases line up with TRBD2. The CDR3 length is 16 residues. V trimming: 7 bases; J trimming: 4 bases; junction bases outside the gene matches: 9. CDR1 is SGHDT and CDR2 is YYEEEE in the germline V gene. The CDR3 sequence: CASATGLAGAGETQYF. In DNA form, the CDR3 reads TGTGCCAGCGCTACGGGACTAGCGGGAGCGGGAGAGACCCAGTACTTC.

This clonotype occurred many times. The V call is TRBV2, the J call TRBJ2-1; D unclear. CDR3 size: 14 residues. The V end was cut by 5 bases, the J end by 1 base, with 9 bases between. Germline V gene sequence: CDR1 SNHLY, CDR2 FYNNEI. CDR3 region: CASSKSLSYNEQFF. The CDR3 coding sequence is TGTGCCAGCAGTAAGTCCTTATCCTACAATGAGCAGTTCTTC.

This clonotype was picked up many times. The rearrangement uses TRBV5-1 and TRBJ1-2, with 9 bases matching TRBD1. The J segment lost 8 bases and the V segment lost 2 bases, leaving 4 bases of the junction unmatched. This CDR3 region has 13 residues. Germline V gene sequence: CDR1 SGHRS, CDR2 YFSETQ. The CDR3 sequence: CASSFGTGLGYTF. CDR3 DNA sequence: TGCGCCAGCAGCTTCGGGACAGGGCTCGGCTACACCTTC.

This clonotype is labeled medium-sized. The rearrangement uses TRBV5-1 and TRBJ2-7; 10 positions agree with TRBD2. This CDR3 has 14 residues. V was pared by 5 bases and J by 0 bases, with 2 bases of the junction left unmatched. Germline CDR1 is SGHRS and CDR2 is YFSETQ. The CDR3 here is CASSTSGTSYEQYF. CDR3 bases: TGCGCCAGCAGTACTAGCGGGACCTCCTACGAGCAGTACTTC.

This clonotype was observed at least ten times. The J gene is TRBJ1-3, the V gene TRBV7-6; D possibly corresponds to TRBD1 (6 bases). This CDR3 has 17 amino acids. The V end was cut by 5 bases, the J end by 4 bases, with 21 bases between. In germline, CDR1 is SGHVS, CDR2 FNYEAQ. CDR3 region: CASSPRQAQRMGNTIYF. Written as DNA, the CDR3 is TGTGCCAGCAGCCCGCGACAGGCCCAGAGGATGGGAAACACCATATATTTT.

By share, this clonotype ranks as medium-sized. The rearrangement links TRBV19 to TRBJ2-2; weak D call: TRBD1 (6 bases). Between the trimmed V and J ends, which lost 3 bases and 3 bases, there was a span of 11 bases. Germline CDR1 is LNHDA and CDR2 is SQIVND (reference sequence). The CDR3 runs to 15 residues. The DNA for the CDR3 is TGTGCCAGTAGTATTTTTCAGGGGTACACCGGGGAGCTGTTTTTT. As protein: CASSIFQGYTGELFF.

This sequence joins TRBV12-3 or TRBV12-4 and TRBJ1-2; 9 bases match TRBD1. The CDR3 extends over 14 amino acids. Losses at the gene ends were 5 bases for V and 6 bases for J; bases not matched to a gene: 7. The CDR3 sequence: CASSRTGDEDGYTF. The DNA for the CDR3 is TGTGCCAGCAGTCGGACAGGGGATGAGGATGGCTACACCTTC.

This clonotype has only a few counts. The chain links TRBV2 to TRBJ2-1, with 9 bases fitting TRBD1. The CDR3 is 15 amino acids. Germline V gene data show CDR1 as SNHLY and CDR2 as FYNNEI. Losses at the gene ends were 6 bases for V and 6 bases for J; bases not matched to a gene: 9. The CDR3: CASSPGTGPLNEQFF. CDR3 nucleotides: TGTGCCAGCAGCCCCGGGACAGGGCCCCTCAATGAGCAGTTCTTC.

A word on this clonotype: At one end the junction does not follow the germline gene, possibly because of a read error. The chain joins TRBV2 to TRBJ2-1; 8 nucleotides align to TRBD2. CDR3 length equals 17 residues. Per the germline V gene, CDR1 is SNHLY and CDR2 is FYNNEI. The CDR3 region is CVSSDSRGASTYNEQFF. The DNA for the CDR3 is TGTGTCAGCAGTGATTCGCGGGGGGCCTCGACTTACAATGAGCAGTTCTTC. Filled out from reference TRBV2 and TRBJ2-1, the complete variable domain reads EPEVTQTPSHQVTQMGQEVILRCVPISNHLYFYWYRQILGQKVEFLVSFYNNEISEKSEIFDDQFSVERPDGSNFTLKIRSTKLEDSAMYFCVSSDSRGASTYNEQFFGPGTRLTVL.

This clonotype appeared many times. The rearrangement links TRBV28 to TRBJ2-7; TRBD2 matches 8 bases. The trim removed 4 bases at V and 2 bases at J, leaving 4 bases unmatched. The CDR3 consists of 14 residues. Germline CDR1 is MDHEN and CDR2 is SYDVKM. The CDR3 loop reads CASSSTGGAYEQYF. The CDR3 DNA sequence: TGTGCCAGCAGTTCCACGGGAGGGGCCTACGAGCAGTACTTC.

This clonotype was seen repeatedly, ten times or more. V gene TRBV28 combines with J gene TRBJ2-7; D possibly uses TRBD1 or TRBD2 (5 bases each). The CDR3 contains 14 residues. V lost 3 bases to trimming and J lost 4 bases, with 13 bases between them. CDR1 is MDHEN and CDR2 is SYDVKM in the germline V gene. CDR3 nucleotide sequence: TGTGCCAGCAGTTTGGCGGGCAGGGCGTACGAGCAGTACTTC. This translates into CASSLAGRAYEQYF.

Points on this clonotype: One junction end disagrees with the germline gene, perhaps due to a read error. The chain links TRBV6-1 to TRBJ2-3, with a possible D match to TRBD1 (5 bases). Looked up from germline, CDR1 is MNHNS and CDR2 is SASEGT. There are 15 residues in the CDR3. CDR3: CASALAGQTRNTHYF. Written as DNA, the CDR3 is TGTGCCAGCGCCTTGGCAGGACAAACCAGAAATACGCATTATTTT.

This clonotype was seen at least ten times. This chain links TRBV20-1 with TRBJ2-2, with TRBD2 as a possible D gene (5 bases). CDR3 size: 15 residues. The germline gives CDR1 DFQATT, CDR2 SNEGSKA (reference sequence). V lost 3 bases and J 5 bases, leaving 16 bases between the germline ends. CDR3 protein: CSASGEIHETGELFF. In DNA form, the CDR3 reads TGCAGTGCTAGCGGGGAAATCCACGAGACCGGGGAGCTGTTTTTT.